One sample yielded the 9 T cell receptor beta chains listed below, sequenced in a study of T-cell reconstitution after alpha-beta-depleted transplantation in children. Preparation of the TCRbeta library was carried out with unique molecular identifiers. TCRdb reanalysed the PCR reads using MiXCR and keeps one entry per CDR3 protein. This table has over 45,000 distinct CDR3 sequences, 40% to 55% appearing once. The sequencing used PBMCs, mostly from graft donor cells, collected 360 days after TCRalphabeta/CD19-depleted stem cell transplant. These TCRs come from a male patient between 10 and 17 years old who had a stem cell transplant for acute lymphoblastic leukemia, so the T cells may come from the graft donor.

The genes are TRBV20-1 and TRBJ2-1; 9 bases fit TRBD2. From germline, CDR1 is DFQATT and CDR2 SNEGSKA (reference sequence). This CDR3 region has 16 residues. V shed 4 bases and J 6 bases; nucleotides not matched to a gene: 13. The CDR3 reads CSATQIAGAGANEQFF. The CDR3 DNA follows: TGCAGTGCTACCCAAATAGCGGGGGCCGGGGCCAATGAGCAGTTCTTC.

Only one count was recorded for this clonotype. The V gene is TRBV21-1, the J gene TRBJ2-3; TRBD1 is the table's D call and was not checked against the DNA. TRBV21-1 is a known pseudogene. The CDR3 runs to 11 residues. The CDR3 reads CASPGSDTQYF. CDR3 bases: TGTGCCTCGCCGGGCAGCGATACGCAGTATTTT.

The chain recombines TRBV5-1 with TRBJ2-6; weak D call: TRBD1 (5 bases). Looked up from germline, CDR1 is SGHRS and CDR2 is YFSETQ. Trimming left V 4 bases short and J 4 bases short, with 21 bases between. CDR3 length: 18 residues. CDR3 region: CASSRITQGLSGANVLTF. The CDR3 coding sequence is TGCGCCAGCAGCCGAATCACTCAGGGTCTTTCCGGGGCCAACGTCCTGACTTTC.

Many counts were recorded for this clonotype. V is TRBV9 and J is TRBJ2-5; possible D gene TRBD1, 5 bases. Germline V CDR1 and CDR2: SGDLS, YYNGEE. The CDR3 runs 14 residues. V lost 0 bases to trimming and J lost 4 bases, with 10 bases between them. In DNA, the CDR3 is TGTGCCAGCAGCGTAGTTGCAGGGCCAGAGACCCAGTACTTC. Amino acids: CASSVVAGPETQYF.

Here the CDR3 DNA reads TGTGCCAGCAGTTTTAGCAACACCATATATTTT. This translates into CASSFSNTIYF. The rearrangement links TRBV12-3 or TRBV12-4 to TRBJ1-3; no clear D. CDR3 length: 11 residues. Trimming pared 3 bases from V and 7 bases from J, leaving 4 bases between.

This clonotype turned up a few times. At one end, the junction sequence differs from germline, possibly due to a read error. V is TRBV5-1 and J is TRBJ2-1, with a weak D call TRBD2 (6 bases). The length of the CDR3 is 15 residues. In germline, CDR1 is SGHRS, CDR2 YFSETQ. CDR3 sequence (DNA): TGCGCCAGCAGCTTGGAACTAGCATGGTACAATGAACAGTTCTTC. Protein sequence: CASSLELAWYNEQFF.

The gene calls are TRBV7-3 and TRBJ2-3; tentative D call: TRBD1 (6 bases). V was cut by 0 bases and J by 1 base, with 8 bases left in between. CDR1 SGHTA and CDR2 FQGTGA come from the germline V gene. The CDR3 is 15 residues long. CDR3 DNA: TGTGCCAGCAGCTTAACGGGGGCTCGCACAGATACGCAGTATTTT. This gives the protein CASSLTGARTDTQYF.

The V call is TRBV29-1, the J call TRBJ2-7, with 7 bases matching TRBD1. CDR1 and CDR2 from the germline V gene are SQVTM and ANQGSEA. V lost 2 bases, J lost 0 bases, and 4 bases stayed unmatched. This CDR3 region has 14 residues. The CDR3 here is CSVEIGTVSYEQYF. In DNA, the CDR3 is TGCAGCGTTGAAATCGGGACAGTCTCCTACGAGCAGTACTTC.

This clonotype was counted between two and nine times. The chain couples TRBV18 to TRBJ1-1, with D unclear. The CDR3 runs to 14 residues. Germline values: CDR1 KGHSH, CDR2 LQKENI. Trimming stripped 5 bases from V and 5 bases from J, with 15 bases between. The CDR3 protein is CASSSTNLGTEAFF. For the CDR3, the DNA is TGTGCCAGCTCATCAACAAACCTTGGGACTGAAGCTTTCTTT.